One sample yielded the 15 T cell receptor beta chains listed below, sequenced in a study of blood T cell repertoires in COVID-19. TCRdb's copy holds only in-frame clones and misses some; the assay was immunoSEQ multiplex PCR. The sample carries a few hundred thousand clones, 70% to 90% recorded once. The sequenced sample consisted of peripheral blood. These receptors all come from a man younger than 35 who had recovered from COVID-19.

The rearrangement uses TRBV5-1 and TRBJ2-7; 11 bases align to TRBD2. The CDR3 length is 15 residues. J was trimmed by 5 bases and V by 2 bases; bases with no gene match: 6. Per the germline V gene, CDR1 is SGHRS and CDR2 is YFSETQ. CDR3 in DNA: TGCGCCAGCAGCTTCCTCACTAGCGGGGGAAACGAGCAGTACTTC. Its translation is CASSFLTSGGNEQYF.

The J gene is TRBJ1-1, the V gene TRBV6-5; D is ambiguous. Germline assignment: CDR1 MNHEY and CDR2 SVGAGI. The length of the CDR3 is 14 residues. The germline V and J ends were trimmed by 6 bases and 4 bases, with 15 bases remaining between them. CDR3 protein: CASRQTLSSTEAFF. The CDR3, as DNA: TGTGCCAGCAGACAGACCCTTTCGAGCACTGAAGCTTTCTTT.

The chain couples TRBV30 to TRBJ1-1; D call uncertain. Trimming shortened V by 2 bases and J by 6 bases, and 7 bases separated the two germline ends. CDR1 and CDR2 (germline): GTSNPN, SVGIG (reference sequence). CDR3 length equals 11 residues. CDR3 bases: TGTGCCTGGAGTCCTACCCCTGAAGCTTTCTTT. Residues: CAWSPTPEAFF.

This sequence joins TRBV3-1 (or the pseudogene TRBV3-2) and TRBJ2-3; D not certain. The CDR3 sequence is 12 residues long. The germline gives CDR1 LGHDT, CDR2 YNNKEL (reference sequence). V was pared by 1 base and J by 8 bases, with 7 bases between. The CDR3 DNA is TGTGCCAGCAGCCAAGTAGATTCTACGCAGTATTTT. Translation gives CASSQVDSTQYF.

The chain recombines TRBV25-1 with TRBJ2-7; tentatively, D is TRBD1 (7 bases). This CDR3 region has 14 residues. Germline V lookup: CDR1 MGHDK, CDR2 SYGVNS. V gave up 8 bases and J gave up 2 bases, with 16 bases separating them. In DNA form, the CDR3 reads TGTGCCAGCGCCGCCCAGGGGGGTCCCTACGAGCAGTACTTC. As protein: CASAAQGGPYEQYF.

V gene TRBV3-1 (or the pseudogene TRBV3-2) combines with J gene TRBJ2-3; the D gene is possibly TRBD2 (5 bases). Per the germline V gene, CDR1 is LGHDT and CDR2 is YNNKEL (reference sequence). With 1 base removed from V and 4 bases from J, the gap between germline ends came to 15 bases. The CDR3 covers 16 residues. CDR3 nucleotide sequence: TGTGCCAGCAGCCAAGCTCCCGTTACTAGGGCAGATACGCAGTATTTT. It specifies CASSQAPVTRADTQYF.

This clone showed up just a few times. For the CDR3, the DNA is TGCGCCAGCAGCCACGGGACTAGCGGCTACAATGAGCAGTTCTTC. Translated: CASSHGTSGYNEQFF. The chain couples TRBV5-1 to TRBJ2-1, with 11 bases that match TRBD2. Trimming took 4 bases from V and 3 from J; bases not matched to a gene: 3. The CDR3 loop spans 15 amino acids. Germline V CDR1 and CDR2: SGHRS, YFSETQ.

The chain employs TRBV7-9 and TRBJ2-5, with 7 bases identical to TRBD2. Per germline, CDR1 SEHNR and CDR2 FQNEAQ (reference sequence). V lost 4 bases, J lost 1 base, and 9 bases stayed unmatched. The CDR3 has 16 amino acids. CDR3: CASSSSGGRAQETQYF. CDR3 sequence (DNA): TGTGCCAGCAGCTCCTCCGGCGGGAGAGCCCAAGAGACCCAGTACTTC.

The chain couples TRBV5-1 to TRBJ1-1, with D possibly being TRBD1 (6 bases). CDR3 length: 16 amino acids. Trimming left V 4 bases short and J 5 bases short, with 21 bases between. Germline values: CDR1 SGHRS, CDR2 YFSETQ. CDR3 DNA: TGCGCCAGCAGCCTCGGTTGGACAGTCGGTAGGACTGAAGCTTTCTTT. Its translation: CASSLGWTVGRTEAFF.

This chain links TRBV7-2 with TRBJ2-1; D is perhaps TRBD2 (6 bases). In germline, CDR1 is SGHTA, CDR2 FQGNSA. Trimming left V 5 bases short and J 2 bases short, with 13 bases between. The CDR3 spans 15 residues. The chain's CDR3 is CASSPPRTTYNEQFF. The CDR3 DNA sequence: TGTGCCAGCAGCCCCCCGAGGACTACCTACAATGAGCAGTTCTTC.

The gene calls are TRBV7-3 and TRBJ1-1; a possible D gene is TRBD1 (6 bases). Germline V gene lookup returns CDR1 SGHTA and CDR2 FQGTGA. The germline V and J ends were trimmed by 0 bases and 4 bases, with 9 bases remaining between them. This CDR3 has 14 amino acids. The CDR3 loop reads CASSLTGAATEAFF. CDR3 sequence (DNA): TGTGCCAGCAGCTTAACGGGGGCGGCCACTGAAGCTTTCTTT. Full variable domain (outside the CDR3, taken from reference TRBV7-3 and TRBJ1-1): GAGVSQTPSNKVTEKGKYVELRCDPISGHTALYWYRQSLGQGPEFLIYFQGTGAADDSGLPNDRFFAVRPEGSVSTLKIQRTERGDSAVYLCASSLTGAATEAFFGQGTRLTVV.

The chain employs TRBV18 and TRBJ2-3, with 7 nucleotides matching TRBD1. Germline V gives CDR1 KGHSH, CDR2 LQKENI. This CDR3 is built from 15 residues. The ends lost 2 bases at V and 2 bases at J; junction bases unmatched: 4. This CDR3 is CASSPVQGVTDTQYF. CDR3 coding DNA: TGTGCCAGCTCACCAGTTCAGGGGGTCACAGATACGCAGTATTTT. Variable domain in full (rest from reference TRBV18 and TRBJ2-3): NAGVMQNPRHLVRRRGQEARLRCSPMKGHSHVYWYRQLPEEGLKFMVYLQKENIIDESGMPKERFSAEFPKEGPSILRIQQVVRGDSAAYFCASSPVQGVTDTQYFGPGTRLTVL.

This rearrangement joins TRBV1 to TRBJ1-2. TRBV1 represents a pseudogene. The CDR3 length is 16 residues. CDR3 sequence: CTSSQKSSLPGYGYTF. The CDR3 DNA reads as TGCACCAGCAGCCAGAAGAGTTCCCTCCCGGGGTATGGCTACACCTTC.

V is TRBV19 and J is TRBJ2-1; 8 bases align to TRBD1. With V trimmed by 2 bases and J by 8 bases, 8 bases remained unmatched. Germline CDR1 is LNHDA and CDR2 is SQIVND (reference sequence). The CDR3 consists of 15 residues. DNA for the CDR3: TGTGCCAGTAGTATACAGTTGGGGACAGGTTATGAGCAGTTCTTC. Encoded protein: CASSIQLGTGYEQFF. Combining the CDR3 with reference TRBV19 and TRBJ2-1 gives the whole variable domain DGGITQSPKYLFRKEGQNVTLSCEQNLNHDAMYWYRQDPGQGLRLIYYSQIVNDFQKGDIAEGYSVSREKKESFPLTVTSAQKNPTAFYLCASSIQLGTGYEQFFGPGTRLTVL.

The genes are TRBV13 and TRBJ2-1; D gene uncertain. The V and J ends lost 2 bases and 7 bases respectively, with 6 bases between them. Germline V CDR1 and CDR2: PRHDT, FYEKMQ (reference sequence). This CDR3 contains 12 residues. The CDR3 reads CASSLIRNEQFF. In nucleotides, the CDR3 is TGTGCCAGCAGCTTAATCCGGAATGAGCAGTTCTTC.